These 32 T cell receptor beta chains came from one sample sequenced in a study of cytomegalovirus exposure and HLA in healthy donors. In the PCR, 60 Vbeta and 13 Jbeta primers were used. Generated by immunoSEQ multiplex PCR, the TCRdb table keeps only in-frame clones and is missing some. The repertoire holds about 190,000 clones, with 75% to 90% as singletons. Sequenced: PBMCs. Receptors originate from a man aged 45-60 years in good health and CMV-seronegative.

The rearrangement joins TRBV7-9 to TRBJ1-1; 9 bases agree with TRBD1. There are 15 residues in the CDR3. V trimming: 5 bases; J trimming: 1 base; junction bases outside the gene matches: 5. CDR1 is SEHNR and CDR2 is FQNEAQ in the germline V gene (reference sequence). CDR3 region: CASSADRGRNTEAFF. CDR3 sequence (DNA): TGTGCCAGCAGCGCGGACAGGGGACGGAACACTGAAGCTTTCTTT.

On this clone: The sample contains more than one DNA sequence encoding this CDR3. The chain uses TRBV13 and TRBJ2-4; possible D gene TRBD1, 5 bases. The V end was cut by 4 bases, the J end by 0 bases, with 7 bases between. The CDR3 loop spans 14 amino acids. CDR1 is PRHDT, CDR2 FYEKMQ, per germline (reference sequence). CDR3 region: CASSSRGAKNIQYF. The CDR3 DNA sequence: TGTGCCAGCAGCTCTAGGGGAGCCAAAAACATTCAGTACTTC. Full variable domain (rest looked up from reference TRBV13 and TRBJ2-4): AAGVIQSPRHLIKEKRETATLKCYPIPRHDTVYWYQQGPGQDPQFLISFYEKMQSDKGSIPDRFSAQQFSDYHSELNMSSLELGDSALYFCASSSRGAKNIQYFGAGTRLSVL.

The chain is built from TRBV6-5 and TRBJ2-3; D may be TRBD2 (7 bases). V dropped 3 bases and J dropped 0 bases, with 10 bases sitting between them. Germline-derived CDR1 and CDR2 are MNHEY and SVGAGI. This CDR3 spans 15 amino acids. DNA of the CDR3: TGTGCCAGCAGTTATGAGGGGGGGAGCACAGATACGCAGTATTTT. Translating it yields CASSYEGGSTDTQYF.

Of note for this clone: This sample includes further DNA sequences coding for the same CDR3. The rearrangement links TRBV6-4 to TRBJ2-3, with a tentative D call TRBD1 (6 bases). This CDR3 region has 13 residues. Trimming left V 3 bases short and J 4 bases short, with 8 bases between. Looked up from germline, CDR1 is MRHNA and CDR2 is SNTAGT. The CDR3 spells CASSEQGADTQYF. DNA of the CDR3: TGTGCCAGCAGTGAACAGGGAGCAGATACGCAGTATTTT.

The CDR3 DNA sequence: TGTGCCAGTACCCCGGGGGAGGGGAGGGCCAAAAACATTCAGTACTTC. Amino acid sequence: CASTPGEGRAKNIQYF. The rearrangement joins TRBV19 to TRBJ2-4; TRBD2 matches at 7 bases. From germline, CDR1 is LNHDA and CDR2 SQIVND (reference sequence). Trimming took 7 bases from V and 1 from J; bases not matched to a gene: 10. The CDR3 runs to 16 residues.

This CDR3 is CASSSAGGVALYNEQFF. In nucleotides, the CDR3 is TGTGCCAGCAGCTCAGCCGGGGGTGTAGCGTTATACAATGAGCAGTTCTTC. The rearrangement joins TRBV7-3 to TRBJ2-1; maybe TRBD2 (6 bases). Germline lookup yields CDR1 SGHTA and CDR2 FQGTGA. The CDR3 is made up of 17 amino acids. Trimming pared 4 bases from V and 4 bases from J, leaving 20 bases between.

With respect to this clone: Other DNA sequences in this sample translate to the same CDR3. The chain couples TRBV5-1 to TRBJ2-5, with D maybe TRBD2 (7 bases). V lost 0 bases and J lost 5, with 14 bases in between. The CDR3 runs to 15 residues. The germline CDR1 and CDR2 sequences are SGHRS and YFSETQ. The CDR3 loop is CASSLEGGGQETQYF. DNA for the CDR3: TGCGCCAGCAGCTTGGAGGGAGGGGGGCAGGAGACCCAGTACTTC.

The chain links TRBV6-5 to TRBJ2-7, with a weak D call TRBD2 (6 bases). The germline V gene encodes CDR1 MNHEY and CDR2 SVGAGI. The CDR3 has 14 residues. Trimming removed 0 bases at V and 2 bases at J, with 8 bases between. The CDR3 DNA reads TGTGCCAGCAGTTACTCATCGGGAGCCTACGAGCAGTACTTC. Translated: CASSYSSGAYEQYF.

The rearrangement uses TRBV19 and TRBJ1-4, with TRBD1 identical over 7 bases. Germline values: CDR1 LNHDA, CDR2 SQIVND (reference sequence). CDR3 length equals 14 residues. V gave up 6 bases and J gave up 5 bases; unmatched junction bases: 6. The chain's CDR3 is CASSLAGQNEKLFF. The CDR3 nucleotides are TGTGCCAGTAGCTTGGCGGGACAGAATGAAAAACTGTTTTTT.

The chain joins TRBV5-1 to TRBJ1-1; D possibly corresponds to TRBD1 (6 bases). With 0 bases removed from V and 9 bases from J, the gap between germline ends came to 15 bases. This CDR3 contains 14 residues. The germline V gene encodes CDR1 SGHRS and CDR2 YFSETQ. The CDR3 reads CASSLDRAGAKAFF. The CDR3 coding sequence is TGCGCCAGCAGCTTGGACAGGGCGGGGGCCAAAGCTTTCTTT.

V is TRBV9 and J is TRBJ2-1; D call uncertain. The CDR3 loop spans 15 amino acids. The germline gives CDR1 SGDLS, CDR2 YYNGEE. Trimming stripped 0 bases from V and 0 bases from J, with 7 bases between. The CDR3 protein is CASSVAPSSYNEQFF. CDR3 nucleotide sequence: TGTGCCAGCAGCGTAGCCCCTTCCTCCTACAATGAGCAGTTCTTC.

V gene TRBV10-2 combines with J gene TRBJ1-5, with D uncertain. The germline gives CDR1 WSHSY, CDR2 SAAADI. The V and J ends lost 4 bases and 3 bases respectively, with 7 bases between them. This CDR3 is 13 amino acids long. CDR3 sequence: CASSARSNQPQHF. The CDR3 bases are TGCGCCAGCAGTGCCAGATCCAATCAGCCCCAGCATTTT.

The CDR3, as DNA: TGTGCCAGTAGTCCGTCGGATGAAAAACTGTTTTTT. It is translated as CASSPSDEKLFF. The V and J genes are TRBV19 and TRBJ1-4, with D hard to call. The CDR3 is 12 residues long. Germline V gene data show CDR1 as LNHDA and CDR2 as SQIVND (reference sequence). The V gene lost 5 bases and the J gene lost 6 bases, with 7 bases spanning the gap.

The chain links TRBV19 to TRBJ1-6; 11 bases map to TRBD1. The CDR3 is 14 residues long. Trimming at V came to 10 bases and at J to 7 bases, leaving 6 bases not matched to a gene. Germline V CDR1 and CDR2: LNHDA, SQIVND (reference sequence). The chain's CDR3 is CATGQGAVNSPLHF. The CDR3 nucleotides are TGTGCCACCGGACAGGGGGCCGTAAATTCACCCCTCCACTTT.

In this sample, this clone turned up once. The gene calls are TRBV12-1 and TRBJ2-7; the DNA was not compared with TRBD1, the D call given in the table. TRBV12-1 is deemed a pseudogene. CDR3 size: 15 residues. The chain's CDR3 is CASSYNRQGPTAQYF. CDR3 bases: TGTGCCAGCAGCTATAACCGACAGGGACCTACGGCGCAGTACTTC.

J is TRBJ2-3 and V is TRBV28, with D tentatively TRBD2 (6 bases). The V end was cut by 6 bases, the J end by 7 bases, with 23 bases between. CDR1 and CDR2 (germline): MDHEN, SYDVKM. CDR3 length: 16 amino acids. CDR3 DNA: TGTGCCAGCAGCTCCCCCGGGGGACGCTACGTAAATACGCAGTATTTT. The encoded protein is CASSSPGGRYVNTQYF.

This clone was counted a few times. The CDR3 here is CASSWDRGIYGYTF. CDR3 bases: TGTGCCAGCAGCTGGGACAGGGGAATCTATGGCTACACCTTC. The chain joins TRBV5-8 to TRBJ1-2; TRBD1 aligns across 10 bases. The CDR3 has 14 amino acids. The germline V gene has CDR1 SGHTS and CDR2 YDEGEE. Trimming took 3 bases from V and 4 from J; bases not matched to a gene: 3.

V usage is TRBV7-9 and J usage is TRBJ2-2, with 7 bases identical to TRBD1. Per germline, CDR1 SEHNR and CDR2 FQNEAQ (reference sequence). This CDR3 has 14 residues. Losses at the gene ends were 4 bases for V and 4 bases for J; bases not matched to a gene: 3. CDR3 sequence reads: CASSSTGRTGELFF. CDR3 sequence (DNA): TGTGCCAGCAGCTCGACAGGGCGCACCGGGGAGCTGTTTTTT.

There are a few counts of this clone. The genes are TRBV19 and TRBJ2-5, with 10 bases identical to TRBD2. Germline loops: CDR1 LNHDA, CDR2 SQIVND (reference sequence). V dropped 1 base and J dropped 0; count of bases not matched to a gene: 8. The CDR3 is 18 amino acids. The CDR3 DNA reads TGTGCCAGTAGTATAGGGCTAGCGGGGGCCCGTTACCAAGAGACCCAGTACTTC. It specifies CASSIGLAGARYQETQYF. The whole variable domain, filled in from reference TRBV19 and TRBJ2-5, reads DGGITQSPKYLFRKEGQNVTLSCEQNLNHDAMYWYRQDPGQGLRLIYYSQIVNDFQKGDIAEGYSVSREKKESFPLTVTSAQKNPTAFYLCASSIGLAGARYQETQYFGPGTRLLVL.

The chain links TRBV7-9 to TRBJ1-1; D remains ambiguous. This CDR3 has 13 amino acids. The germline gives CDR1 SEHNR, CDR2 FQNEAQ (reference sequence). V was cut by 2 bases and J by 0 bases, with 4 bases left in between. DNA for the CDR3: TGTGCCAGCAGCTTATCAGTGAACACTGAAGCTTTCTTT. Translated: CASSLSVNTEAFF.

The chain links TRBV19 to TRBJ2-1; 7 bases align to TRBD2. The V segment lost 4 bases and the J segment 12 bases; nucleotides outside the gene matches: 15. The germline CDR1 and CDR2 sequences are LNHDA and SQIVND (reference sequence). The CDR3 runs to 15 residues. CDR3 nucleotides: TGTGCCAGTAGTAGCAGGACTAGGGAGGGATTTGGGCAGTTCTTC. Translating gives CASSSRTREGFGQFF. The full variable domain, completed using reference TRBV19 and TRBJ2-1, is DGGITQSPKYLFRKEGQNVTLSCEQNLNHDAMYWYRQDPGQGLRLIYYSQIVNDFQKGDIAEGYSVSREKKESFPLTVTSAQKNPTAFYLCASSSRTREGFGQFFGPGTRLTVL.

The chain has TRBV4-2 and TRBJ1-1, with 7 bases fitting TRBD1. Germline lookup yields CDR1 LGHNA and CDR2 YNFKEQ. This CDR3 is 15 amino acids long. V was pared by 0 bases and J by 1 base, with 2 bases of the junction left unmatched. CDR3 nucleotide sequence: TGTGCCAGCAGCCAAGACAGGGGGGCGAACACTGAAGCTTTCTTT. As protein: CASSQDRGANTEAFF.

The V call is TRBV11-2, the J call TRBJ2-3; 7 nucleotides match TRBD2. The V and J ends lost 1 base and 3 bases, in that order; junction bases with no gene match: 10. Germline V CDR1 and CDR2: SGHAT, FQNNGV. There are 17 residues in the CDR3. As DNA, the CDR3 is TGTGCCAGCAGCTTAGCTTTGGGGGGAGCGGGGACAGATACGCAGTATTTT. Encoded protein: CASSLALGGAGTDTQYF.

There are a few counts of this clone. The chain couples TRBV6-4 to TRBJ1-4; possibly TRBD1 for D (6 bases). The CDR3 is 15 amino acids. Germline assignment: CDR1 MRHNA and CDR2 SNTAGT. The germline V and J ends were trimmed by 4 bases and 3 bases, with 12 bases remaining between them. Here the CDR3 reads CASSAGGGSNEKLFF. For the CDR3, the DNA is TGTGCCAGCAGTGCGGGGGGCGGATCTAATGAAAAACTGTTTTTT.

This sequence joins TRBV7-3 and TRBJ2-5, with 10 bases aligning to TRBD2. Germline V lookup: CDR1 SGHTA, CDR2 FQGTGA. This CDR3 region has 16 residues. V lost 1 base and J lost 5; bases outside the gene matches: 7. The CDR3 region has the DNA TGTGCCAGCAGCTTAAATCCTAGCGGGAGACCGGAGACCCAGTACTTC. Translated, it gives CASSLNPSGRPETQYF.

V gene TRBV28 combines with J gene TRBJ1-1; no clear D. Germline CDR1 is MDHEN and CDR2 is SYDVKM. CDR3 length equals 13 residues. V shed 3 bases and J shed 5 bases, with 10 bases lying between them. The CDR3 sequence is CASSFNAGTEAFF. The CDR3 nucleotides read TGTGCCAGCAGTTTCAACGCAGGAACTGAAGCTTTCTTT.

V usage is TRBV18 and J usage is TRBJ1-2; D not certain. Trimming left V 1 base short and J 3 bases short, with 12 bases between. The CDR3 length is 15 residues. The germline V gene encodes CDR1 KGHSH and CDR2 LQKENI. The CDR3 nucleotides are TGTGCCAGCTCACCACGTGGCACAGCGGACTATGGCTACACCTTC. Its protein product is CASSPRGTADYGYTF.

The chain carries TRBV5-1 and TRBJ1-2; 9 bases line up with TRBD1. The CDR3 length is 14 residues. Germline loops: CDR1 SGHRS, CDR2 YFSETQ. J was trimmed by 6 bases and V by 3 bases; bases with no gene match: 6. CDR3 amino acids: CASSSDRGRNGYTF. In DNA form, the CDR3 reads TGCGCCAGCAGCTCGGACAGGGGAAGAAATGGCTACACCTTC.

Only a few counts were recorded for this clone. The chain is built from TRBV21-1 and TRBJ1-4. TRBV21-1 is a pseudogene. The CDR3 loop spans 15 amino acids. CDR3 protein: CASSARDAGGEKLFF. In DNA, the CDR3 is TGTGCCAGCAGCGCCCGGGACGCCGGGGGGGAAAAACTGTTTTTT.

V and J are TRBV15 and TRBJ1-4; D uncertain. V was shortened by 8 bases and J by 1 base, with 14 bases between the two germline ends. The CDR3 spans 15 residues. Germline assignment: CDR1 LNHNV and CDR2 YYDKDF (reference sequence). The CDR3 coding sequence is TGTGCCACCTCAGAGGAAGCGGTAACTAATGAAAAACTGTTTTTT. Residues: CATSEEAVTNEKLFF.

The chain joins TRBV9 to TRBJ2-7; perhaps TRBD1 as D (6 bases). CDR1 SGDLS and CDR2 YYNGEE come from the germline V gene. V lost 0 bases to trimming and J lost 1 base, with 8 bases between them. The CDR3 length is 14 residues. The CDR3 here is CASSVADRSYEQYF. The CDR3 region has the DNA TGTGCCAGCAGCGTAGCAGACAGGTCCTACGAGCAGTACTTC.

This clone was detected only a few times. The gene calls are TRBV28 and TRBJ1-3; D is ambiguous. CDR3 length: 13 residues. Trimming cost V 7 bases and J 2 bases, with 9 bases left between them. Germline V lookup: CDR1 MDHEN, CDR2 SYDVKM. CDR3 bases: TGTGCCAGCAAGAGAAGCGCTGGAAACACCATATATTTT. Its protein is CASKRSAGNTIYF.